This T cell receptor beta chain was identified during a study of blood T cell repertoires in COVID-19. Germline V lookup: CDR1 SGHTA, CDR2 FQGTGA. The CDR3 has 16 amino acids. V shed 9 bases, J shed 0 bases, and the junction held 6 bases outside the gene matches. Only in-frame clones appear in the TCRdb table, and some are missing; sequencing was by immunoSEQ multiplex PCR. The sample includes fewer than 250,000 clones, 80% to 90% of them seen just once. V is TRBV7-3 and J is TRBJ2-3; the match to TRBD2 covers 13 bases. This TCR was sampled from a middle-aged woman with acute COVID-19. Material: PBMCs or T cells enriched from blood (not recorded which). This chain's CDR3 is CARMETSGRSTDTQYF. For the CDR3, the DNA is TGTGCCAGAATGGAGACTAGCGGGAGGAGCACAGATACGCAGTATTTT.